The 30 T cell receptor beta chains below were found in one sample sequenced in a study of PD-1 blockade in classical Hodgkin lymphoma. The protocol was immunoSEQ multiplex PCR, while the TCRdb copy is restricted to in-frame clones and leaves out a portion. The sample yields around 20,000 clones, 86% seen once. Patients all relapsed after autologous stem cell transplantation, and there was variation in brentuximab vedotin exposure. Specimen: peripheral blood mononuclear cells (PBMCs), collected before the second cycle of nivolumab. Receptors originate from a human donor with classical Hodgkin lymphoma.

This sequence joins TRBV5-1 and TRBJ2-5, with D perhaps assigned TRBD1 or TRBD2 (5 bases each). Trimming removed 2 bases at V and 5 bases at J, with 13 bases between. Germline loops: CDR1 SGHRS, CDR2 YFSETQ. This CDR3 spans 14 amino acids. CDR3 protein: CASSFQGAEETQYF. The CDR3 bases are TGCGCCAGCAGCTTCCAGGGAGCCGAGGAGACCCAGTACTTC.

J is TRBJ1-1 and V is TRBV7-9; D is unclear. Germline-derived CDR1 and CDR2 are SEHNR and FQNEAQ (reference sequence). The CDR3 contains 15 residues. V was clipped by 1 base and J by 4 bases, with 13 bases between them. CDR3 sequence: CASSLVVLSGTEAFF. The CDR3 DNA sequence: TGTGCCAGCAGCTTAGTCGTCCTCTCGGGCACTGAAGCTTTCTTT.

V usage is TRBV11-3 and J usage is TRBJ2-3, with a weak D call TRBD2 (7 bases). CDR1 is SGHNT and CDR2 is YENEEA in the germline V gene. This CDR3 spans 16 amino acids. V lost 3 bases and J 1 base, leaving 14 bases between the germline ends. The CDR3 protein is CASSLEGGLGTDTQYF. As DNA, the CDR3 is TGTGCCAGCAGCTTGGAGGGGGGGCTGGGCACAGATACGCAGTATTTT.

The chain combines TRBV18 with TRBJ2-3; 11 nucleotides align to TRBD2. Germline V gene lookup returns CDR1 KGHSH and CDR2 LQKENI. Unmatched junction bases numbered 7, after V lost 3 bases and J lost 2 bases. This CDR3 spans 17 amino acids. CDR3 sequence: CASSPLLAGAYTDTQYF. The CDR3 coding sequence is TGTGCCAGCTCACCGCTACTAGCGGGAGCCTACACAGATACGCAGTATTTT.

The V gene is TRBV1, the J gene TRBJ1-2; TRBD1 reflects the table's D call only, with no check against the DNA. TRBV1 has pseudogene status. This CDR3 has 16 amino acids. DNA for the CDR3: TGCACCAGCAGGGGACGGTGGACACAGGGTGGGTATGGCTACACCTTC. Translation: CTSRGRWTQGGYGYTF.

This sequence joins TRBV7-8 and TRBJ1-5, with D possibly TRBD1 on 5 matching bases. The germline V and J ends were trimmed by 1 base and 7 bases, with 11 bases remaining between them. CDR3 length: 14 amino acids. The germline gives CDR1 SGHVS, CDR2 FQNEAQ. CDR3 sequence (DNA): TGTGCCAGCAGCTTAGTACCAGGGACCCAGCCCCAGCATTTT. Protein product: CASSLVPGTQPQHF.

This clone was detected a few times. The chain combines TRBV27 with TRBJ2-7; 11 bases line up with TRBD1. The CDR3 consists of 15 residues. After removal of 8 bases from V and 4 bases from J, the junction contained 10 bases not matched to a gene. Germline CDR1 reads MNHEY; CDR2 reads SMNVEV (reference sequence). The CDR3 spells CASGERTGGGYEQYF. DNA of the CDR3: TGTGCCAGCGGGGAAAGGACAGGGGGCGGGTACGAGCAGTACTTC.

V usage is TRBV21-1 and J usage is TRBJ1-2; TRBD1 is the table's D call and was not checked against the DNA. TRBV21-1 is marked as a pseudogene. The CDR3 sequence is 13 residues long. CDR3 protein: CASSRQANYGYTF. The CDR3 DNA follows: TGTGCCAGCAGCAGGCAGGCTAACTATGGCTACACCTTC.

The gene calls are TRBV5-4 and TRBJ1-6; tentatively, D is TRBD1 (6 bases). CDR1 and CDR2 (germline): SGHNT, YYREEE (reference sequence). The CDR3 runs 14 residues. V was pared by 4 bases and J by 7 bases, with 12 bases between. The CDR3: CASSGDISNSPLHF. CDR3 coding DNA: TGTGCCAGCAGCGGGGACATCAGCAATTCACCCCTCCACTTT.

The chain links TRBV2 to TRBJ1-2; D is perhaps TRBD1 (5 bases). This CDR3 comprises 18 residues. Germline assignment: CDR1 SNHLY and CDR2 FYNNEI. V lost 0 bases, J lost 6 bases, and 23 bases lay in between. CDR3 loop: CASSEALLKRTGGDGYTF. CDR3 coding DNA: TGTGCCAGCAGTGAAGCGCTTCTGAAACGGACGGGAGGGGATGGCTACACCTTC.

J is TRBJ2-2 and V is TRBV14; 7 nucleotides agree with TRBD1. The CDR3 sequence is 18 residues long. CDR1 is SGHDN and CDR2 is FVKESK in the germline V gene. The V and J ends lost 4 bases and 0 bases, in that order; junction bases with no gene match: 11. The CDR3: CASSLYRGAVPNTGELFF. For the CDR3, the DNA is TGTGCCAGCAGCCTTTACAGGGGCGCGGTTCCGAACACCGGGGAGCTGTTTTTT. Supplemented by reference TRBV14 and TRBJ2-2, the full variable domain reads EAGVTQFPSHSVIEKGQTVTLRCDPISGHDNLYWYRRVMGKEIKFLLHFVKESKQDESGMPNNRFLAERTGGTYSTLKVQPAELEDSGVYFCASSLYRGAVPNTGELFFGEGSRLTVL.

In this sample, this clone turned up a few times. The rearrangement uses TRBV5-1 and TRBJ2-3, with 8 positions matching TRBD1. CDR3 length: 14 residues. Germline V lookup: CDR1 SGHRS, CDR2 YFSETQ. Trimming took 2 bases from V and 4 from J; bases not matched to a gene: 3. Here the CDR3 reads CASSFGQGSDTQYF. The CDR3, as DNA: TGCGCCAGCAGCTTCGGACAGGGATCAGATACGCAGTATTTT.

The V gene is TRBV4-3, the J gene TRBJ1-2; D possibly corresponds to TRBD1 (5 bases). The CDR3 covers 16 residues. Germline V gene lookup returns CDR1 LGHNA and CDR2 YSLEER. Trimming cost V 4 bases and J 5 bases, with 20 bases left between them. The CDR3 protein is CASSRDRDGGGYGYTF. CDR3 DNA sequence: TGCGCCAGCAGCCGCGATAGGGACGGGGGGGGTTATGGCTACACCTTC.

The rearrangement links TRBV5-8 to TRBJ2-4, with 11 bases fitting TRBD2. CDR1 and CDR2 from the germline V gene are SGHTS and YDEGEE. This CDR3 has 15 amino acids. The V segment lost 3 bases and the J segment 1 base; nucleotides outside the gene matches: 0. CDR3 in amino acids: CASSSSGGAKNIQYF. The CDR3 DNA follows: TGTGCCAGCAGCTCTAGCGGGGGGGCCAAAAACATTCAGTACTTC.

CDR3 sequence reads: CASSVSRGYEQYF. The CDR3 DNA follows: TGTGCCAGCAGCGTAAGTCGGGGTTACGAGCAGTACTTC. The rearrangement joins TRBV9 to TRBJ2-7; D possibly corresponds to TRBD2 (5 bases). Germline V CDR1 and CDR2: SGDLS, YYNGEE. The V end lost 1 base, the J end lost 4 bases, and 9 bases lay between the germline ends. CDR3 length: 13 amino acids.

The chain is built from TRBV4-3 and TRBJ2-1; D is unresolved. Trimming left V 0 bases short and J 1 base short, with 7 bases between. The CDR3 has 15 residues. CDR1 LGHNA and CDR2 YSLEER come from the germline V gene. The CDR3 reads CASSQDQVSYNEQFF. In DNA form, the CDR3 reads TGCGCCAGCAGCCAAGATCAGGTTTCCTACAATGAGCAGTTCTTC.

The chain recombines TRBV5-1 with TRBJ1-2, with D possibly being TRBD1 (6 bases). The CDR3 length is 12 residues. Germline V CDR1 and CDR2: SGHRS, YFSETQ. Trimming took off 0 bases at V and 10 bases at J, with 10 bases between the two ends. CDR3: CASSLDLGAYTF. CDR3 nucleotides: TGCGCCAGCAGCTTGGACTTGGGGGCCTACACCTTC.

The genes are TRBV19 and TRBJ1-2, with a possible D match to TRBD1 (5 bases). The CDR3 covers 15 residues. Germline V gives CDR1 LNHDA, CDR2 SQIVND (reference sequence). Trimming shortened V by 7 bases and J by 3 bases, and 18 bases separated the two germline ends. CDR3 in amino acids: CASTETGGVHYGYTF. CDR3 nucleotide sequence: TGTGCCAGTACCGAAACAGGCGGGGTGCACTATGGCTACACCTTC.

This chain links TRBV21-1 with TRBJ2-5; TRBD1 reflects the table's D call only, with no check against the DNA. TRBV21-1 is a pseudogene. The CDR3 contains 14 residues. The CDR3 protein is CASSKQGPQETQYF. CDR3 bases: TGTGCCAGCAGCAAGCAGGGGCCCCAAGAGACCCAGTACTTC.

This clone has only one observation. The chain is built from TRBV6-6 and TRBJ1-6; 9 nucleotides align to TRBD1. After removal of 0 bases from V and 9 bases from J, the junction contained 3 bases not matched to a gene. This CDR3 comprises 15 residues. The germline V gene encodes CDR1 MNHNY and CDR2 SVGAGI (reference sequence). The CDR3 loop is CASSYSGQGSSPLHF. CDR3 coding DNA: TGTGCCAGCAGTTACTCCGGACAGGGGAGTTCACCCCTCCACTTT.

V is TRBV2 and J is TRBJ1-2; 7 bases are a match to TRBD1. Germline loops: CDR1 SNHLY, CDR2 FYNNEI. The CDR3 length is 15 residues. The ends lost 3 bases at V and 2 bases at J; junction bases unmatched: 6. As DNA, the CDR3 is TGTGCCAGCAGTGAGGGGGGACAGCGGAACTATGGCTACACCTTC. It codes for CASSEGGQRNYGYTF.

The V gene is TRBV4-3, the J gene TRBJ2-7; D is uncertain. The CDR3 extends over 14 amino acids. V gave up 1 base and J gave up 3 bases, with 10 bases separating them. CDR1 and CDR2 (germline): LGHNA, YSLEER. CDR3 sequence reads: CASSQGLNNYEQYF. DNA for the CDR3: TGCGCCAGCAGCCAAGGTTTAAACAACTACGAGCAGTACTTC.

V and J are TRBV5-1 and TRBJ1-1; D remains ambiguous. This CDR3 spans 13 amino acids. Germline V gives CDR1 SGHRS, CDR2 YFSETQ. The V end lost 2 bases, the J end lost 0 bases, and 5 bases lay between the germline ends. Written as DNA, the CDR3 is TGCGCCAGCAGCTTCCAGGTGAACACTGAAGCTTTCTTT. The encoded protein is CASSFQVNTEAFF.

The chain is built from TRBV7-9 and TRBJ1-1; D gene unclear. Germline CDR1 reads SEHNR; CDR2 reads FQNEAQ (reference sequence). This CDR3 is 14 amino acids long. Trimming pared 6 bases from V and 1 base from J, leaving 12 bases between. The CDR3 DNA reads as TGTGCCAGCAGTCTGGAAACATCGAACACTGAAGCTTTCTTT. Translated, it gives CASSLETSNTEAFF.

CDR3 loop: CASRGGQNTEAFF. The CDR3 nucleotides read TGTGCCAGCAGGGGTGGACAGAACACTGAAGCTTTCTTT. The chain employs TRBV5-4 and TRBJ1-1; D is perhaps TRBD1 (5 bases). The germline V and J ends were trimmed by 5 bases and 1 base, with 9 bases remaining between them. Germline V gives CDR1 SGHNT, CDR2 YYREEE (reference sequence). This CDR3 spans 13 amino acids.

The chain's CDR3 is CASSPGTGGTYEQYF. Here the CDR3 DNA reads TGTGCCAGCAGCCCGGGGACAGGGGGGACCTACGAGCAGTACTTC. The rearrangement joins TRBV7-6 to TRBJ2-7; the match to TRBD1 covers 11 bases. The CDR3 sequence is 15 residues long. The ends lost 5 bases at V and 2 bases at J; junction bases unmatched: 5. The V gene's germline CDR1 is SGHVS and CDR2 FNYEAQ.

The chain recombines TRBV5-1 with TRBJ2-5; 15 bases are shared with TRBD2. The CDR3 sequence is 16 residues long. CDR1 is SGHRS, CDR2 YFSETQ, per germline. V lost 6 bases and J lost 5; bases outside the gene matches: 8. The CDR3 DNA reads TGCGCCAGCACCCAGGGACTAGCGGGGGGACAGGAGACCCAGTACTTC. Translating gives CASTQGLAGGQETQYF. Based on the CDR3 plus reference TRBV5-1 and TRBJ2-5, the full variable domain is KAGVTQTPRYLIKTRGQQVTLSCSPISGHRSVSWYQQTPGQGLQFLFEYFSETQRNKGNFPGRFSGRQFSNSRSEMNVSTLELGDSALYLCASTQGLAGGQETQYFGPGTRLLVL.

The gene calls are TRBV19 and TRBJ2-5; 10 bases are shared with TRBD1. In germline, CDR1 is LNHDA, CDR2 SQIVND (reference sequence). CDR3 length: 15 amino acids. The V gene end was trimmed by 3 bases and the J gene end by 5 bases; junction bases not matched to a gene: 6. CDR3 sequence: CASSIRQGAWETQYF. The CDR3 bases are TGTGCCAGTAGTATCCGACAGGGGGCGTGGGAGACCCAGTACTTC. Supplemented by reference TRBV19 and TRBJ2-5, the full variable domain reads DGGITQSPKYLFRKEGQNVTLSCEQNLNHDAMYWYRQDPGQGLRLIYYSQIVNDFQKGDIAEGYSVSREKKESFPLTVTSAQKNPTAFYLCASSIRQGAWETQYFGPGTRLLVL.

The V gene is TRBV5-1, the J gene TRBJ1-1; D remains ambiguous. This CDR3 is 15 amino acids long. V lost 0 bases and J 1 base, leaving 10 bases between the germline ends. The germline CDR1 and CDR2 sequences are SGHRS and YFSETQ. CDR3 amino acids: CASSLDLAANTEAFF. As DNA, the CDR3 is TGCGCCAGCAGCTTGGATTTGGCAGCGAACACTGAAGCTTTCTTT.

The chain couples TRBV5-1 to TRBJ1-6; 8 nucleotides agree with TRBD1. This CDR3 is built from 14 residues. Germline trimming cut 5 bases from V and 8 bases from J; bases unmatched to any gene: 6. Germline-derived CDR1 and CDR2 are SGHRS and YFSETQ. This chain's CDR3 is CASRQQGVDSPLHF. CDR3 nucleotides: TGCGCCAGCAGACAACAGGGGGTAGATTCACCCCTCCACTTT.